This T cell receptor (beta chain) appears in the sequencing data of a study of cytomegalovirus exposure and HLA in healthy donors. Note on this clone: Its antigen is still unknown.

Amplification used 60 Vbeta primers and 13 Jbeta primers. Clones were read by immunoSEQ multiplex PCR, and TCRdb kept only the in-frame ones, dropping some. The sample records approximately 100,000 clones, roughly 80% being singletons. Study-wide results and caveats: Reports described diagnosis of cytomegalovirus status by the classifier as highly specific and sensitive.

Source material: PBMCs. This TCR was sampled from a woman in her thirties or forties in good health and CMV-seronegative.

This chain's CDR3 is CASSWGRGENEKLFF. CDR3 sequence (DNA): TGTGCCAGCAGCTGGGGCCGGGGGGAAAATGAAAAACTGTTTTTT. The gene calls are TRBV5-8 and TRBJ1-4, with a tentative D call TRBD1 (5 bases). V was clipped by 3 bases and J by 5 bases, with 14 bases between them. Germline CDR1 is SGHTS and CDR2 is YDEGEE. This CDR3 is 15 amino acids long.